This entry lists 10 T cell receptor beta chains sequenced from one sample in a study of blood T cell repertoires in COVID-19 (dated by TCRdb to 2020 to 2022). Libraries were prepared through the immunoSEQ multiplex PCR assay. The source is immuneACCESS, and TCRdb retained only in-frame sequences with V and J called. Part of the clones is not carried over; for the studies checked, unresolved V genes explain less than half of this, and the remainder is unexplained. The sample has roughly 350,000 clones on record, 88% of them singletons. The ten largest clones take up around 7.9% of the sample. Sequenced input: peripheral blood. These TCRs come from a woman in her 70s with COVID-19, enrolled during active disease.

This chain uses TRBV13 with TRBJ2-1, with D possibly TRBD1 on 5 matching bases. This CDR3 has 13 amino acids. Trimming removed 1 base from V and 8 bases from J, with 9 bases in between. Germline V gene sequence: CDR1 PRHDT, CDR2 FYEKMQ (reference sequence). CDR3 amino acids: CASSLEAGHEQFF. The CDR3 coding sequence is TGTGCCAGCAGCTTAGAGGCAGGGCATGAGCAGTTCTTC. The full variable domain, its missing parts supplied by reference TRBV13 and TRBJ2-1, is AAGVIQSPRHLIKEKRETATLKCYPIPRHDTVYWYQQGPGQDPQFLISFYEKMQSDKGSIPDRFSAQQFSDYHSELNMSSLELGDSALYFCASSLEAGHEQFFGPGTRLTVL.

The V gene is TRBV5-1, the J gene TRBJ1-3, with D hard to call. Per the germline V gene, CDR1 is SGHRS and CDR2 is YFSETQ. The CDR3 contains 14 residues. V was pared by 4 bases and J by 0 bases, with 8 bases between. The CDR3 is CASSIQPSGNTIYF. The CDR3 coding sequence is TGCGCCAGCAGCATACAGCCCTCTGGAAACACCATATATTTT. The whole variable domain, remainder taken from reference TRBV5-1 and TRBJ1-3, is KAGVTQTPRYLIKTRGQQVTLSCSPISGHRSVSWYQQTPGQGLQFLFEYFSETQRNKGNFPGRFSGRQFSNSRSEMNVSTLELGDSALYLCASSIQPSGNTIYFGEGSWLTVV.

The CDR3 loop is CASSLGGSGDPYEQYF. CDR3 DNA sequence: TGTGCCAGCAGCTTAGGTGGTAGCGGGGACCCATACGAGCAGTACTTC. The rearrangement links TRBV7-2 to TRBJ2-7; 8 positions match TRBD2. J gave up 4 bases and V 1 base, and 9 bases lay outside the gene matches. Germline lookup yields CDR1 SGHTA and CDR2 FQGNSA. CDR3 length: 16 residues.

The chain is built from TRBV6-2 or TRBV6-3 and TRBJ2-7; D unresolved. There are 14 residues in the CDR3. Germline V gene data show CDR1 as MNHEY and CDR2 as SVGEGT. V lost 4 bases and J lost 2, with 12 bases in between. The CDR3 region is CASSFYRYPYEQYF. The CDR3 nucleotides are TGTGCCAGCAGTTTCTACCGATATCCCTACGAGCAGTACTTC.

CDR3 nucleotide sequence: TGTGCCAGCAAGACGGACAACCGGAACACTGAAGCTTTCTTT. This encodes CASKTDNRNTEAFF. The chain links TRBV6-5 to TRBJ1-1; possibly TRBD1 for D (5 bases). This CDR3 has 14 residues. The V end lost 7 bases, the J end lost 1 base, and 13 bases lay between the germline ends. Germline V CDR1 and CDR2: MNHEY, SVGAGI.

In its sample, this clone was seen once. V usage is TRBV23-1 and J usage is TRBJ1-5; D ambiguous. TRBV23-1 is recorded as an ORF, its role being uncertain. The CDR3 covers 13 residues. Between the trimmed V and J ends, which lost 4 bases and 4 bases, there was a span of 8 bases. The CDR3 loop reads CASSPPGNQPQHF. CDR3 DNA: TGCGCCAGCAGTCCCCCGGGGAATCAGCCCCAGCATTTT.

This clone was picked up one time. CDR3 DNA: TGTGCCAGCAGCTTAACGGGTGCACGGCCCCAGCATTTT. It codes for CASSLTGARPQHF. V usage is TRBV7-8 and J usage is TRBJ1-5; unclear D gene. The CDR3 totals 13 residues. Germline V CDR1 and CDR2: SGHVS, FQNEAQ. V lost 2 bases and J lost 9, with 11 bases in between.

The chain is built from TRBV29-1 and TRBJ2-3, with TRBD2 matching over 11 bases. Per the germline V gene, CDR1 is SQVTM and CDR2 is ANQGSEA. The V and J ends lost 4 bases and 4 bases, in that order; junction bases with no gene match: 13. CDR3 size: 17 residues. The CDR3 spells CSVVGSSGGAPADTQYF. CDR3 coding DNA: TGCAGCGTTGTCGGTAGTAGCGGGGGGGCTCCGGCAGATACGCAGTATTTT.

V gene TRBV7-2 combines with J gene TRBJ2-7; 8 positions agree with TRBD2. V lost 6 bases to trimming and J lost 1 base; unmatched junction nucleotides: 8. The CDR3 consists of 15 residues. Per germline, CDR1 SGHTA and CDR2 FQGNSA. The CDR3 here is CASSYTSGPSYEQYF. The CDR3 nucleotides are TGTGCCAGCAGTTATACTAGCGGTCCATCCTACGAGCAGTACTTC.

CDR3 amino acids: CASSTGQGARGYTF. The CDR3, as DNA: TGTGCCAGTAGTACGGGACAGGGGGCTCGCGGCTACACCTTC. The chain links TRBV19 to TRBJ1-2; 12 bases line up with TRBD1. The CDR3 runs to 14 residues. After removal of 4 bases from V and 8 bases from J, the junction contained 5 bases not matched to a gene. CDR1 and CDR2 (germline): LNHDA, SQIVND (reference sequence).